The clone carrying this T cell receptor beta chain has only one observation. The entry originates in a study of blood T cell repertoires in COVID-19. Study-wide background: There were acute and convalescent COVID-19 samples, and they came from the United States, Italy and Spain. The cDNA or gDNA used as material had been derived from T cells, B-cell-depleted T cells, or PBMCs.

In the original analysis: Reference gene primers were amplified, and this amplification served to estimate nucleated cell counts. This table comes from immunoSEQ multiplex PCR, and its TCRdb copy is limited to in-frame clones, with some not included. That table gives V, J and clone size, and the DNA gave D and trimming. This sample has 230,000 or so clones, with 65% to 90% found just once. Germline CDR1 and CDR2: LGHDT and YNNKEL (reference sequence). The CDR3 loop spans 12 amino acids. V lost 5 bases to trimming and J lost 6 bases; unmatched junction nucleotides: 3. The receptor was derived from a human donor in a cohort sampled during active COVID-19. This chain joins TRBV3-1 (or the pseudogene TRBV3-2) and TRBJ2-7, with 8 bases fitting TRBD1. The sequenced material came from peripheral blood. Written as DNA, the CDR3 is TGTGCCAGCAGCTCCAGGGGGCCCGAGCAGTACTTC. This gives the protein CASSSRGPEQYF.